Below, 4 T cell receptor beta chains from the same sample are listed, as sequenced in a study of blood T cell repertoires in COVID-19. Assay: immunoSEQ multiplex PCR; the TCRdb copy retains only in-frame clones and omits some. The profile shows fewer than 120,000 clones, just over 75% of them singletons. Source material: peripheral blood. The receptor set was obtained from an elderly woman with acute or convalescent COVID-19.

This clone showed up just a few times. The CDR3 DNA reads TGTGCCAGCAGCCCGACGACAGGGGGCACTGAAGCTTTCTTT. Residues: CASSPTTGGTEAFF. V is TRBV11-1 and J is TRBJ1-1; 9 nucleotides line up with TRBD1. CDR1 is SGHAT and CDR2 is FQDESV in the germline V gene (reference sequence). The CDR3 loop spans 14 amino acids. V shed 5 bases, J shed 4 bases, and the junction held 5 bases outside the gene matches.

The chain links TRBV7-8 to TRBJ1-5; no firm D call. Germline V lookup: CDR1 SGHVS, CDR2 FQNEAQ. Between the trimmed V and J ends, which lost 0 bases and 4 bases, there was a span of 16 bases. This CDR3 comprises 17 residues. CDR3 protein: CASSLAGEGRENQPQHF. Here the CDR3 DNA reads TGTGCCAGCAGCTTAGCCGGGGAGGGAAGGGAGAATCAGCCCCAGCATTTT. The whole variable domain, filled in from reference TRBV7-8 and TRBJ1-5, reads GAGVSQSPRYKVAKRGQDVALRCDPISGHVSLFWYQQALGQGPEFLTYFQNEAQLDKSGLPSDRFFAERPEGSVSTLKIQRTQQEDSAVYLCASSLAGEGRENQPQHFGDGTRLSIL.

CDR3 DNA: TGTGCCAGCAGAGATAGCGGGGGGCAGAAAGAGACCCAGTACTTC. Translating it yields CASRDSGGQKETQYF. The V gene is TRBV6-5, the J gene TRBJ2-5; TRBD2 matches 10 bases. Germline CDR1 is MNHEY and CDR2 is SVGAGI. The CDR3 totals 15 residues. With V trimmed by 6 bases and J by 3 bases, 7 bases remained unmatched.

The chain joins TRBV4-1 to TRBJ2-1; D is possibly TRBD1 (6 bases). V lost 0 bases and J 10 bases, leaving 16 bases between the germline ends. Germline loops: CDR1 MGHRA, CDR2 YSYEKL. The CDR3 contains 15 residues. The CDR3 spells CASSQDKDSRREQFF. CDR3 nucleotide sequence: TGCGCCAGCAGCCAAGATAAGGACAGTAGACGGGAGCAGTTCTTC.